This T cell receptor (beta chain) was identified during a study of CD8+ T cells in alopecia areata. Treatment: oral pan-JAK inhibitor, 5-10 mg twice daily. Extracted RNA was reverse transcribed into cDNA, the sequencing template. TCRdb keeps only in-frame clones here, not all; method: immunoSEQ multiplex PCR. In the table there are roughly 200,000 clones, around half of which are singletons. Trimming took 8 bases from V and 8 from J; bases not matched to a gene: 11. There are 13 residues in the CDR3. Germline V gene lookup returns CDR1 SQVTM and CDR2 ANQGSEA. The clonotype originates from a human donor with alopecia areata. The specimen comprised CD8+ T cells sorted from blood, sampled at week 24, from a patient treated with tofacitinib. The chain combines TRBV29-1 with TRBJ2-1; TRBD2 aligns across 8 bases. The DNA for the CDR3 is TGCAGCCCGGTGGCGGGGGGAGCCGATGAGCAGTTCTTC. Amino acid sequence: CSPVAGGADEQFF.